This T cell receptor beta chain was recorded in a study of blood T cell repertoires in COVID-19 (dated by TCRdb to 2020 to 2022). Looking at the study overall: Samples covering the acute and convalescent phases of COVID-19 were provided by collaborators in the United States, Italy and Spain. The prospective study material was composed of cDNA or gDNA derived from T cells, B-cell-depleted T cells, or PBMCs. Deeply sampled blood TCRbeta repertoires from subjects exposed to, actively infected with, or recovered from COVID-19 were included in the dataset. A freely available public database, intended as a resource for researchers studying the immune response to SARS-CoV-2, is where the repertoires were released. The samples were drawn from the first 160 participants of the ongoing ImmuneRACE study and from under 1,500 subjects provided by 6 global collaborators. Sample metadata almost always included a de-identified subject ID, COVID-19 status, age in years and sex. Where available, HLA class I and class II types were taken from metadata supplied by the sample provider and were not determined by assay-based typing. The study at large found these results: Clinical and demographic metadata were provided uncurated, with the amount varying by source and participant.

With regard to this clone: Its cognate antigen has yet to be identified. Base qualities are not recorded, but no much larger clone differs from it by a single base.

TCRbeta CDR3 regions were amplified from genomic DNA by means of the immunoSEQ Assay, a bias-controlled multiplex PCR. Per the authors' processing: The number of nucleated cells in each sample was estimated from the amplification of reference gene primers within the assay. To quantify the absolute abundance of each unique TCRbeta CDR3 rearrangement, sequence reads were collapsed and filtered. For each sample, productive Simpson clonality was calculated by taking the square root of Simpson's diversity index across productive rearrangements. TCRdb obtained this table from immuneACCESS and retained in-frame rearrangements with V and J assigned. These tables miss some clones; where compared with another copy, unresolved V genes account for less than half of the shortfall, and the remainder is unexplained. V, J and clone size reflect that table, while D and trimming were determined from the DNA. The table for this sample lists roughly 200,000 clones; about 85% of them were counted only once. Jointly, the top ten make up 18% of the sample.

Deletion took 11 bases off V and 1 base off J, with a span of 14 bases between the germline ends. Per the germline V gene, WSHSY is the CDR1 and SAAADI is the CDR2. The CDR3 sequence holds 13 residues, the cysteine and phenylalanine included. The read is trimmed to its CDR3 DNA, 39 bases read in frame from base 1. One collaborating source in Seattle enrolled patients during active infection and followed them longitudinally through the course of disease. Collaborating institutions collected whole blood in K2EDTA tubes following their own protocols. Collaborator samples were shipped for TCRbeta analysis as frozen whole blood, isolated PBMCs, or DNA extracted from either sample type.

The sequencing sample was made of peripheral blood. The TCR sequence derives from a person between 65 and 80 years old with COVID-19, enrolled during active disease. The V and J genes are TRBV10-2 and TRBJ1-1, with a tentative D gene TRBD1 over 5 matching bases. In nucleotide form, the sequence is TGCGCCGCCAGGGAAGTACGGAACACTGAAGCTTTCTTT. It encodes CAAREVRNTEAFF.